These 26 T cell receptor beta chains originate from one sample sequenced in a study of T cells in Graves' hyperthyroidism and ophthalmopathy. TCR beta CDR3 region amplification was performed from RNA transcripts. HTBI primers were the set used in a first-round RT-PCR of the TCR CDR3. One entry per CDR3 protein, called by TCRdb with MiXCR from the multiplex PCR reads. The table has hundreds of thousands of distinct CDR3 sequences, about 15% seen once; the top ten hold approximately 60%. The sequencing sample was made of blood. Every receptor here comes from a woman aged 55-69 years with Graves' ophthalmopathy.

The chain uses TRBV14 and TRBJ1-2; a weak D match, TRBD1 (6 bases). The CDR3 covers 13 residues. Per germline, CDR1 SGHDN and CDR2 FVKESK. The germline V and J ends were trimmed by 3 bases and 8 bases, with 13 bases remaining between them. CDR3 sequence: CASSHAPGQGYTF. The CDR3 coding sequence is TGTGCCAGCAGCCACGCGCCGGGACAAGGCTACACCTTC.

V gene TRBV6-1 combines with J gene TRBJ1-1; possibly TRBD1 for D (6 bases). The CDR3 spans 15 residues. Germline assignment: CDR1 MNHNS and CDR2 SASEGT. The V end was cut by 6 bases, the J end by 0 bases, with 14 bases between. DNA for the CDR3: TGTGCCAGCAGGACAGGTCTACTTATGAACACTGAAGCTTTCTTT. It encodes CASRTGLLMNTEAFF.

This clonotype was picked up many times. The gene calls are TRBV3-1 and TRBJ2-1; D ambiguous. V lost 1 base and J lost 6, with 10 bases in between. CDR3 length equals 14 residues. Germline CDR1 reads LGHDT; CDR2 reads YNNKEL (reference sequence). As DNA, the CDR3 is TGTGCCAGCAGCCAAGTATCGCTGGGCAATGAGCAGTTCTTC. It is translated as CASSQVSLGNEQFF.

This clonotype was seen many times. This chain joins TRBV7-2 and TRBJ2-1; 16 bases fit TRBD2. This CDR3 is built from 17 residues. The J segment lost 8 bases and the V segment lost 5 bases, leaving 9 bases of the junction unmatched. The V gene's germline CDR1 is SGHTA and CDR2 FQGNSA. The CDR3 bases are TGTGCCAGCAGCCCGAGGGGACTAGCGGGAGGGGGGCATGAGCAGTTCTTC. The encoded protein is CASSPRGLAGGGHEQFF.

The genes are TRBV6-5 and TRBJ2-7; TRBD2 agrees at 9 bases. Germline CDR1 and CDR2: MNHEY and SVGAGI. V dropped 2 bases and J dropped 2; count of bases not matched to a gene: 1. The CDR3 covers 14 residues. The CDR3 DNA follows: TGTGCCAGCAGTTACGGCGGGAGGGCCTACGAGCAGTACTTC. This translates into CASSYGGRAYEQYF.

The table lists this clonotype with a count of one. The J gene is TRBJ2-2, the V gene TRBV24-1; perhaps TRBD1 as D (6 bases). The ends were cut back, 4 bases at V and 6 bases at J, with 20 bases in the middle. Germline-derived CDR1 and CDR2 are KGHDR and SFDVKD. The CDR3 runs to 17 residues. CDR3 coding DNA: TGTGCCACCAGTGACCCATCCGGGACATATTTACCCGGGGAGCTGTTTTTT. It encodes CATSDPSGTYLPGELFF.

This clonotype was detected only once. This chain links TRBV11-2 with TRBJ2-1; 10 bases match TRBD2. Trimming cost V 3 bases and J 3 bases; bases outside gene matches: 14. CDR3 size: 19 residues. Germline assignment: CDR1 SGHAT and CDR2 FQNNGV. The CDR3 loop reads CASSFGSKVAGGSYNEQFF. The CDR3 DNA reads TGTGCCAGCAGCTTCGGATCCAAGGTAGCGGGGGGAAGCTACAATGAGCAGTTCTTC.

This clonotype appeared many times. This chain uses TRBV6-1 with TRBJ2-7; 9 bases align to TRBD1. V shed 6 bases, J shed 11 bases, and the junction held 17 bases outside the gene matches. This CDR3 is built from 15 residues. The germline CDR1 and CDR2 sequences are MNHNS and SASEGT. The CDR3 sequence is CASRSKLTGGGSEYF. In nucleotides, the CDR3 is TGTGCCAGCAGATCGAAACTGACAGGGGGGGGTTCGGAGTACTTC.

On this clonotype itself: This may be a read error, as it is one base from a much larger clone. This sequence joins TRBV11-2 and TRBJ2-7; the D gene is possibly TRBD2 (5 bases). The CDR3 covers 18 residues. V was clipped by 5 bases and J by 6 bases, with 29 bases between them. Germline CDR1 reads SGHAT; CDR2 reads FQNNGV. The DNA for the CDR3 is TGTGCCAGCAGCCCACTCCTGGCCGGCCCTCACCCCCGGGGCGAGCAGTACTTC. Translation: CASSPLLAGPHPRGEQYF.

This clonotype was seen only a few times. This chain links TRBV7-9 with TRBJ2-7, with 10 bases aligning to TRBD2. The V gene end was trimmed by 0 bases and the J gene end by 3 bases; junction bases not matched to a gene: 2. The germline gives CDR1 SEHNR, CDR2 FQNEAQ (reference sequence). CDR3 length: 15 amino acids. CDR3 DNA sequence: TGTGCCAGCAGCTTAGCCCCTAGCGGGGGCTACGAGCAGTACTTC. Its protein is CASSLAPSGGYEQYF.

About this clonotype itself: A much larger clone differs by one base, so this may be a read error. CDR3 nucleotide sequence: TGTGCCAGCAGCTTATACCCAGGGATAGGGCCGGATGGCTACACCTTC. This codes for CASSLYPGIGPDGYTF. This sequence joins TRBV7-2 and TRBJ1-2; D possibly corresponds to TRBD1 (5 bases). Germline-derived CDR1 and CDR2 are SGHTA and FQGNSA. This CDR3 is built from 16 residues. Trimming removed 2 bases at V and 6 bases at J, with 19 bases between.

This clonotype was observed many times. CDR3 sequence reads: CSARVQGRATEAFF. In DNA, the CDR3 is TGCAGTGCTAGAGTTCAGGGGCGAGCTACTGAAGCTTTCTTT. This chain links TRBV20-1 with TRBJ1-1; perhaps TRBD1 as D (6 bases). Trimming removed 1 base from V and 5 bases from J, with 14 bases in between. CDR1 and CDR2 from the germline V gene are DFQATT and SNEGSKA (reference sequence). The CDR3 runs to 14 residues.

This clonotype has a count of ten or more. The rearrangement links TRBV5-1 to TRBJ1-2; 7 bases map to TRBD1. V gave up 4 bases and J gave up 5 bases; unmatched junction bases: 14. This CDR3 is built from 16 residues. The germline CDR1 and CDR2 sequences are SGHRS and YFSETQ. In nucleotides, the CDR3 is TGCGCCAGCAGCAACATAGGCGGGGACAGCCAGTATGGCTACACCTTC. This encodes CASSNIGGDSQYGYTF.

The gene calls are TRBV5-1 and TRBJ2-5, with D perhaps matching TRBD2 (5 bases). V lost 0 bases and J 5 bases, leaving 20 bases between the germline ends. There are 17 residues in the CDR3. Germline lookup yields CDR1 SGHRS and CDR2 YFSETQ. In DNA form, the CDR3 reads TGCGCCAGCAGCTTGGGGGTAGCGCTTGATAGTCGGGAGACCCAGTACTTC. It is translated as CASSLGVALDSRETQYF.

This clonotype was recorded many times. This chain connects TRBV11-2 to TRBJ1-1; TRBD1 matches 7 bases. Germline V lookup: CDR1 SGHAT, CDR2 FQNNGV. Trimming cost V 4 bases and J 1 base; bases outside gene matches: 6. CDR3 size: 15 residues. CDR3 nucleotides: TGTGCCAGCAGCTCACCCAGGACAGGGAACACTGAAGCTTTCTTT. It codes for CASSSPRTGNTEAFF.

This clonotype showed up many times. CDR3 region: CASKRQTANTEAFF. The CDR3 DNA follows: TGTGCCAGCAAACGACAGACAGCGAACACTGAAGCTTTCTTT. This chain connects TRBV12-3 or TRBV12-4 to TRBJ1-1; the D gene is possibly TRBD1 (5 bases). Trimming stripped 7 bases from V and 1 base from J, with 13 bases between. CDR3 length equals 14 residues.

This clonotype has at least ten counts. This chain uses TRBV18 with TRBJ2-5; D might be TRBD2 (5 bases). The V gene's germline CDR1 is KGHSH and CDR2 LQKENI. This CDR3 spans 16 amino acids. Between the trimmed V and J ends, which lost 0 bases and 3 bases, there was a span of 14 bases. The CDR3 DNA follows: TGTGCCAGCTCACCACCGGGGTCGGCCGGGGAAGAGACCCAGTACTTC. Its protein is CASSPPGSAGEETQYF. The full variable domain, completed using reference TRBV18 and TRBJ2-5, is NAGVMQNPRHLVRRRGQEARLRCSPMKGHSHVYWYRQLPEEGLKFMVYLQKENIIDESGMPKERFSAEFPKEGPSILRIQQVVRGDSAAYFCASSPPGSAGEETQYFGPGTRLLVL.

This clonotype was seen at least ten times. The CDR3 nucleotides are TGCGCCAGCAGCTTGTGGCAGGCAGATACGCAGTATTTT. Its translation: CASSLWQADTQYF. The V gene is TRBV5-1, the J gene TRBJ2-3, with D unresolved. The germline V gene encodes CDR1 SGHRS and CDR2 YFSETQ. Between the trimmed V and J ends, which lost 1 base and 4 bases, there was a span of 7 bases. The CDR3 is made up of 13 amino acids.

This clonotype occurred many times. The chain carries TRBV7-2 and TRBJ2-7; 11 bases map to TRBD2. This CDR3 has 17 residues. The germline gives CDR1 SGHTA, CDR2 FQGNSA. V trimming: 5 bases; J trimming: 3 bases; junction bases outside the gene matches: 12. The CDR3 bases are TGTGCCAGCAGCCAAGGCCTTAGCGGGAGGGGGGGCTACGAGCAGTACTTC. Encoded protein: CASSQGLSGRGGYEQYF.

A note on this clonotype: Compared with germline, one end of the junction differs, possibly owing to a read error. The genes are TRBV12-3 or TRBV12-4 and TRBJ2-2; 12 bases fit TRBD2. The CDR3 contains 16 residues. DNA for the CDR3: TGTGCCAGCAGTTCTCGACTAGCGGGAGTCCCCGGGGAGCTGTCTTTT. Its translation is CASSSRLAGVPGELSF.

Ten or more counts support this clonotype. In DNA, the CDR3 is TGTGCCAGCAGCCAAGGGAAGACCCAGTACTTC. It codes for CASSQGKTQYF. J is TRBJ2-5 and V is TRBV3-1; D remains ambiguous. Germline lookup yields CDR1 LGHDT and CDR2 YNNKEL (reference sequence). This CDR3 spans 11 amino acids. V was clipped by 1 base and J by 6 bases, with 3 bases between them.

This clonotype was recorded at least ten times. This sequence joins TRBV4-3 and TRBJ2-7; the match to TRBD2 covers 7 bases. V was clipped by 2 bases and J by 3 bases; unmatched bases: 7. Looked up from germline, CDR1 is LGHNA and CDR2 is YSLEER. This CDR3 is built from 15 residues. Here the CDR3 reads CASSQLADKYYEQYF. The CDR3 nucleotides read TGCGCCAGCAGCCAACTAGCGGATAAATACTACGAGCAGTACTTC.

This clonotype was counted many times. The chain joins TRBV28 to TRBJ2-1, with 7 bases that match TRBD2. V was clipped by 6 bases and J by 9 bases; unmatched bases: 14. The germline CDR1 and CDR2 sequences are MDHEN and SYDVKM. The CDR3 contains 15 residues. The CDR3 reads CASSDAAGDRLEQFF. Written as DNA, the CDR3 is TGTGCCAGCAGCGATGCGGCGGGAGATAGGCTTGAGCAGTTCTTC.

The rearrangement joins TRBV5-1 to TRBJ1-4; 9 bases map to TRBD1. CDR1 SGHRS and CDR2 YFSETQ come from the germline V gene. V lost 6 bases to trimming and J lost 7 bases; unmatched junction nucleotides: 10. CDR3 size: 15 residues. Written as DNA, the CDR3 is TGCGCCAGCACCCGGGGAACAGGGGGCTCTGAAAAACTGTTTTTT. Translated: CASTRGTGGSEKLFF.

This clonotype was detected many times. V is TRBV5-1 and J is TRBJ2-7; TRBD1 or TRBD2 may be the D gene (5 bases each). CDR1 is SGHRS and CDR2 is YFSETQ in the germline V gene. The CDR3 extends over 15 amino acids. The V end was cut by 0 bases, the J end by 2 bases, with 12 bases between. CDR3 bases: TGCGCCAGCAGCTTGGAAGAGGGGAAACCCTACGAGCAGTACTTC. Translated: CASSLEEGKPYEQYF.

This clonotype was recorded many times. The CDR3 nucleotides read TGTGCCAGCAGTCCAACAGGGGGCCATCAGCCCCAGCATTTT. This codes for CASSPTGGHQPQHF. The gene calls are TRBV27 and TRBJ1-5; 9 nucleotides line up with TRBD1. CDR1 MNHEY and CDR2 SMNVEV come from the germline V gene (reference sequence). V lost 5 bases, J lost 5 bases, and 4 bases stayed unmatched. The CDR3 length is 14 residues.